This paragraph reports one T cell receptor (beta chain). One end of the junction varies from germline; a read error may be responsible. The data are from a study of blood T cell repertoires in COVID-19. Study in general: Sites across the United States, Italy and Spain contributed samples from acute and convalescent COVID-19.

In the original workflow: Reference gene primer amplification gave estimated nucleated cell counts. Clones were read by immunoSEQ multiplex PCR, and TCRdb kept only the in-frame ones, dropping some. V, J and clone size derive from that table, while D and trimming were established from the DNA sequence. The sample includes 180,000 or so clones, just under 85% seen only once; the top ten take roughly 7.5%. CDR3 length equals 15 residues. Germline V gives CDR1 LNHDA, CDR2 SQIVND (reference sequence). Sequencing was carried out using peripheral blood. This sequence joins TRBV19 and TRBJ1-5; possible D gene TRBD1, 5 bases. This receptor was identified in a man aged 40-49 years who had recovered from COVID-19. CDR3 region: CASSVDWAGGQPQHF. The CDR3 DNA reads TGTGCCAGTAGTGTAGATTGGGCGGGGGGGCAGCCCCAGCATTTT.